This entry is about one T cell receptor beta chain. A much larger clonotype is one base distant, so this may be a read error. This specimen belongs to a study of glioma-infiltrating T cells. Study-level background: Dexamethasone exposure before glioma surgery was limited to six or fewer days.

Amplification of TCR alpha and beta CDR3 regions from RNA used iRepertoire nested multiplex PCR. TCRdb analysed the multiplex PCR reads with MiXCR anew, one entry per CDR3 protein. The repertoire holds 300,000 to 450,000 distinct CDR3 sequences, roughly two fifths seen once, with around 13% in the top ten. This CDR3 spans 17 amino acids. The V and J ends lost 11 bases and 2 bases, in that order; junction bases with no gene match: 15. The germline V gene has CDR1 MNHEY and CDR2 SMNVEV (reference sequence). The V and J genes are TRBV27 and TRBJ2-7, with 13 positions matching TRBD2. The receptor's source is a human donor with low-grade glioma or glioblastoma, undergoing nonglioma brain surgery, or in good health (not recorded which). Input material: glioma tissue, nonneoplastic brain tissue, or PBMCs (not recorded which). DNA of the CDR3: TGTGCCGCCAGTGATTATCGAGGGACTAGCGGGACCTACGAGCAGTACTTC. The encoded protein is CAASDYRGTSGTYEQYF.